One sample yielded the 31 T cell receptor beta chains listed below, sequenced in a study of neurological immune-mediated disorders. Time point denoted: longitudinal time-point 2. TCRdb called the 5' RACE reads again in MiXCR, with one record for every CDR3 protein. The repertoire holds some 30,000 distinct CDR3 sequences, with less than 15% as singletons. The sample was PBMCs. The source is a woman between 40 and 55 years old in good health.

The sample holds many counts of this clonotype. The V gene is TRBV29-1, the J gene TRBJ2-7, with a weak D call TRBD1 (6 bases). Germline CDR1 and CDR2: SQVTM and ANQGSEA. The CDR3 totals 14 residues. V lost 6 bases and J 0 bases, leaving 15 bases between the germline ends. In nucleotides, the CDR3 is TGCAGCGTGACGACAGGCTACTCCTCCTACGAGCAGTACTTC. Protein product: CSVTTGYSSYEQYF.

This clonotype came up many times. This chain connects TRBV6-2 or TRBV6-3 to TRBJ2-4; 9 bases agree with TRBD1. V lost 6 bases, J lost 6 bases, and 18 bases stayed unmatched. The CDR3 spans 18 residues. The germline V gene encodes CDR1 MNHEY and CDR2 SVGEGT. The CDR3 protein is CASRSGTGSFLFGNIQYF. The CDR3, as DNA: TGTGCCAGCAGATCCGGGACAGGGTCTTTTCTTTTCGGAAACATTCAGTACTTC.

This clonotype was counted at least ten times. The V gene is TRBV20-1, the J gene TRBJ1-1; D perhaps matches TRBD1 (6 bases). Between the trimmed V and J ends, which lost 5 bases and 1 base, there was a span of 14 bases. The CDR3 loop spans 14 amino acids. The germline CDR1 and CDR2 sequences are DFQATT and SNEGSKA (reference sequence). Here the CDR3 DNA reads TGCAGTGCTCCCGATGGACAGACGAACACTGAAGCTTTCTTT. Its protein is CSAPDGQTNTEAFF.

This clonotype came up many times. V gene TRBV29-1 combines with J gene TRBJ2-7; 8 bases fit TRBD2. The J segment lost 3 bases and the V segment lost 6 bases, leaving 10 bases of the junction unmatched. CDR3 size: 14 residues. The germline CDR1 and CDR2 sequences are SQVTM and ANQGSEA. For the CDR3, the DNA is TGCAGCGTGGGGTTCGGGACTAGTGTCTACGAGCAGTACTTC. Its protein is CSVGFGTSVYEQYF.

This clonotype was counted many times. The chain links TRBV9 to TRBJ2-7; 8 bases line up with TRBD2. The J segment lost 3 bases and the V segment lost 0 bases, leaving 5 bases of the junction unmatched. Germline V gene data show CDR1 as SGDLS and CDR2 as YYNGEE. The CDR3 covers 15 residues. The CDR3 here is CASSVAGGEGYEQYF. Here the CDR3 DNA reads TGTGCCAGCAGCGTAGCGGGGGGGGAGGGCTACGAGCAGTACTTC.

The chain recombines TRBV5-1 with TRBJ2-3; D could derive from TRBD1 or TRBD2 (6 bases each). Germline CDR1 reads SGHRS; CDR2 reads YFSETQ. V lost 4 bases and J 5 bases, leaving 26 bases between the germline ends. This CDR3 region has 18 residues. DNA for the CDR3: TGCGCCAGCAGCGCCCGGCTAGCTGGGGGGCACTTATTAGATACGCAGTATTTT. Protein product: CASSARLAGGHLLDTQYF.

This clonotype has ten or more counts. The chain combines TRBV5-1 with TRBJ2-3; TRBD1 agrees at 7 bases. This CDR3 has 14 residues. V shed 4 bases and J 0 bases; nucleotides not matched to a gene: 2. Germline V lookup: CDR1 SGHRS, CDR2 YFSETQ. The CDR3 sequence: CASSPGQSTDTQYF. The CDR3 DNA reads as TGCGCCAGCAGCCCGGGACAGAGCACAGATACGCAGTATTTT.

This clonotype was counted ten times or more. V and J are TRBV12-3 or TRBV12-4 and TRBJ2-2, with 9 bases identical to TRBD2. This CDR3 is 15 amino acids long. V lost 6 bases and J lost 7; bases outside the gene matches: 9. For the CDR3, the DNA is TGTGCCAGCAGCCTTGGGGGACTAGCTGGCGGGGAGCTGTTTTTT. It is translated as CASSLGGLAGGELFF.

Many counts were recorded for this clonotype. The rearrangement uses TRBV7-9 and TRBJ2-1; TRBD1 or TRBD2 may be the D gene (6 bases each). The CDR3 contains 14 residues. Germline lookup yields CDR1 SEHNR and CDR2 FQNEAQ (reference sequence). V lost 4 bases and J lost 6, with 13 bases in between. The CDR3 DNA reads as TGTGCCAGCAGCTCCTATCGGGGGCCCAATGAGCAGTTCTTC. Protein sequence: CASSSYRGPNEQFF.

This clonotype was seen repeatedly, ten times or more. This rearrangement joins TRBV4-1 to TRBJ2-5, with unresolved D. This CDR3 comprises 13 residues. Trimming removed 1 base at V and 5 bases at J, with 8 bases between. The germline gives CDR1 MGHRA, CDR2 YSYEKL. The CDR3 nucleotides read TGCGCCAGCAGCCAAGGATTCGGGGAGACCCAGTACTTC. Protein product: CASSQGFGETQYF.

This clonotype was counted a few times. A much bigger clone sits one base away, suggesting this may be a read error. V gene TRBV7-2 combines with J gene TRBJ2-1, with D possibly being TRBD1 or TRBD2 (6 bases each). CDR3 length: 17 residues. Germline loops: CDR1 SGHTA, CDR2 FQGNSA. The CDR3 protein is CVSSTRGASAGLNEQFF. CDR3 in DNA: TGTGTCAGCAGCACAAGGGGGGCGTCGGCGGGCCTCAATGAGCAGTTCTTC.

This clonotype was recorded at least ten times. The chain couples TRBV27 to TRBJ2-7, with a possible D match to TRBD2 (5 bases). Germline V gene lookup returns CDR1 MNHEY and CDR2 SMNVEV (reference sequence). CDR3 length: 13 amino acids. V gave up 6 bases and J gave up 6 bases, with 15 bases separating them. CDR3 sequence: CASRAGRATEQYF. CDR3 nucleotides: TGTGCCAGCAGGGCCGGGCGGGCGACCGAGCAGTACTTC.

This clonotype has ten or more counts. The gene calls are TRBV7-2 and TRBJ2-2, with D tentatively TRBD1 (6 bases). Germline CDR1 is SGHTA and CDR2 is FQGNSA. V gave up 5 bases and J gave up 15 bases, with 28 bases separating them. The CDR3 covers 16 residues. CDR3 sequence (DNA): TGTGCCAGCAGCCCATCGCCGAACAGGGAACTTTATGGGATGTTTTTT. The encoded protein is CASSPSPNRELYGMFF.

This clonotype occurred many times. The CDR3 region is CASSYPGQMNTEAFF. As DNA, the CDR3 is TGTGCCAGCAGTTACCCGGGACAGATGAACACTGAAGCTTTCTTT. The chain carries TRBV6-2 or TRBV6-3 and TRBJ1-1; TRBD1 matches 7 bases. The trim removed 2 bases at V and 0 bases at J, leaving 3 bases unmatched. The CDR3 consists of 15 residues. Per the germline V gene, CDR1 is MNHEY and CDR2 is SVGEGT.

This chain connects TRBV4-2 to TRBJ2-5, with 13 bases fitting TRBD2. This CDR3 region has 15 residues. With 4 bases clipped from V and 4 bases from J, the junction kept 3 bases outside the gene matches. Germline V CDR1 and CDR2: LGHNA, YNFKEQ. CDR3 sequence: CASSRLAGGRETQYF. CDR3 nucleotide sequence: TGTGCCAGCAGCCGACTAGCGGGGGGCCGAGAGACCCAGTACTTC.

This clonotype came up many times. This chain links TRBV5-5 with TRBJ2-2, with 7 bases that match TRBD2. The trim removed 5 bases at V and 7 bases at J, leaving 11 bases unmatched. The germline V gene has CDR1 SGHKS and CDR2 YYEKEE (reference sequence). The CDR3 is 15 residues long. The chain's CDR3 is CASSSAPGRVGELFF. The CDR3 DNA is TGTGCCAGCAGTTCAGCTCCAGGGAGGGTCGGGGAGCTGTTTTTT.

Many counts were recorded for this clonotype. The chain has TRBV6-1 and TRBJ1-5, with D possibly TRBD1 on 6 matching bases. Trimming took 3 bases from V and 5 from J, leaving 11 bases between them. Germline loops: CDR1 MNHNS, CDR2 SASEGT. This CDR3 region has 14 residues. In DNA, the CDR3 is TGTGCCAGCAGTGATTGGGGGGGCGATCAGCCCCAGCATTTT. This sequence encodes CASSDWGGDQPQHF.

This clonotype was seen many times. The chain couples TRBV12-3 or TRBV12-4 to TRBJ2-3; D ambiguous. The V end was cut by 1 base, the J end by 2 bases, with 13 bases between. The CDR3 contains 16 residues. CDR3 in DNA: TGTGCCAGCAGTTTAGGACGCGGCCGTCCCACAGATACGCAGTATTTT. Translated, it gives CASSLGRGRPTDTQYF.

A few counts support this clonotype. V is TRBV3-1 and J is TRBJ1-1, with D unclear. Per germline, CDR1 LGHDT and CDR2 YNNKEL (reference sequence). There are 14 residues in the CDR3. Trimming removed 3 bases at V and 5 bases at J, with 13 bases between. CDR3 amino acids: CASSQGSLGTEAFF. CDR3 bases: TGTGCCAGCAGCCAGGGGAGCCTGGGAACTGAAGCTTTCTTT.

This clonotype was counted many times. The chain uses TRBV20-1 and TRBJ2-1; 13 positions match TRBD2. The CDR3 consists of 17 residues. Germline V gene sequence: CDR1 DFQATT, CDR2 SNEGSKA (reference sequence). Trimming took 3 bases from V and 1 from J; bases not matched to a gene: 6. The CDR3 loop reads CSASGLAGDWSYNEQFF. CDR3 nucleotides: TGCAGTGCTAGCGGACTAGCGGGGGATTGGTCCTACAATGAGCAGTTCTTC.

Comment on this clonotype: With a much larger clone just one base away, this may be a read error. This chain links TRBV7-8 with TRBJ1-5; the D is unclear. Germline CDR1 SGHVS, CDR2 FQNEAQ. The CDR3 extends over 13 amino acids. CDR3 sequence (DNA): TGTGCCATCAGCTTAGTTCAGATTCAGCCCCAGCATTTT. Translated: CAISLVQIQPQHF.

This clonotype was seen repeatedly, ten times or more. The CDR3 sequence: CSASWWGISTDTQYF. The CDR3 region has the DNA TGCAGTGCTAGCTGGTGGGGGATTAGCACAGATACGCAGTATTTT. The rearrangement links TRBV20-1 to TRBJ2-3; the D gene could be TRBD1 or TRBD2 (5 bases each). CDR1 and CDR2 (germline): DFQATT, SNEGSKA (reference sequence). This CDR3 is 15 amino acids long. Between the trimmed V and J ends, which lost 3 bases and 0 bases, there was a span of 13 bases.

Remarks on this clonotype: One end of the junction is discordant with germline, which a read error may explain. The chain links TRBV30 to TRBJ2-1, with 11 positions matching TRBD2. Per the germline V gene, CDR1 is GTSNPN and CDR2 is SVGIG (reference sequence). The CDR3 runs 14 residues. The CDR3 nucleotides read TGTGCCTGGAGTGTGGCTAGCGGGGGGTATGAGCAGTTATTC. This translates into CAWSVASGGYEQLF. The complete variable domain, with remaining parts taken from reference TRBV30 and TRBJ2-1, reads SQTIHQWPATLVQPVGSPLSLECTVEGTSNPNLYWYRQAAGRGLQLLFYSVGIGQISSEVPQNLSASRPQDRQFILSSKKLLLSDSGFYLCAWSVASGGYEQLFGPGTRLTVL.

The rearrangement links TRBV20-1 to TRBJ1-2, with TRBD1 identical over 9 bases. Unmatched junction bases numbered 7, after V lost 3 bases and J lost 8 bases. This CDR3 has 13 residues. The germline CDR1 and CDR2 sequences are DFQATT and SNEGSKA (reference sequence). This CDR3 reads CSASKQGARGYTF. Here the CDR3 DNA reads TGCAGTGCTAGTAAACAGGGGGCGCGGGGCTACACCTTC.

For the CDR3, the DNA is TGTGCCAGCAGTTACACTTGGGGCAGGCGGGGGGAGCAGTACTTC. Its protein product is CASSYTWGRRGEQYF. The chain has TRBV6-5 and TRBJ2-7, with TRBD2 matching over 7 bases. V shed 2 bases, J shed 7 bases, and the junction held 11 bases outside the gene matches. CDR1 and CDR2 (germline): MNHEY, SVGAGI. This CDR3 is built from 15 residues.

This clonotype was counted ten times or more. The chain carries TRBV3-1 and TRBJ2-5; D unresolved. Germline loops: CDR1 LGHDT, CDR2 YNNKEL (reference sequence). The CDR3 is 13 amino acids. V lost 0 bases and J lost 7, with 9 bases in between. Written as DNA, the CDR3 is TGTGCCAGCAGCCAAGATACAGCGCTGACCCAGTACTTC. Protein sequence: CASSQDTALTQYF.

This clonotype was counted many times. V gene TRBV7-2 combines with J gene TRBJ2-1; the D gene is possibly TRBD2 (5 bases). The germline CDR1 and CDR2 sequences are SGHTA and FQGNSA. Deletions cut 5 bases from V and 10 bases from J, with 15 bases between. This CDR3 is 13 amino acids long. CDR3 DNA sequence: TGTGCCAGCAGCCTTCTGAGGCCGGGAGAGCAGTTCTTC. Translated: CASSLLRPGEQFF.

This clonotype was seen repeatedly, ten times or more. This rearrangement joins TRBV6-2 or TRBV6-3 to TRBJ1-5, with TRBD1 matching over 7 bases. Germline V gene sequence: CDR1 MNHEY, CDR2 SVGEGT. The CDR3 contains 16 residues. The V and J ends lost 4 bases and 6 bases, in that order; junction bases with no gene match: 12. The CDR3 DNA is TGTGCCAGCAGTTGGCGACAGGGATTGACTTTTCAGCCCCAGCATTTT. It specifies CASSWRQGLTFQPQHF.

This clonotype was detected ten times or more. The gene calls are TRBV20-1 and TRBJ1-2, with TRBD1 matching over 10 bases. The J segment lost 3 bases and the V segment lost 2 bases, leaving 3 bases of the junction unmatched. The CDR3 is made up of 14 amino acids. Looked up from germline, CDR1 is DFQATT and CDR2 is SNEGSKA (reference sequence). The CDR3 DNA reads TGCAGTGCTAGACGGGGGACAGGGGACTATGGCTACACCTTC. Amino acids: CSARRGTGDYGYTF.

This clonotype showed up many times. This chain connects TRBV29-1 to TRBJ2-7; 8 positions agree with TRBD1. With 7 bases clipped from V and 1 base from J, the junction kept 9 bases outside the gene matches. The CDR3 sequence is 14 residues long. Germline V gene sequence: CDR1 SQVTM, CDR2 ANQGSEA. CDR3 region: CSESSDRESYEQYF. The CDR3 region has the DNA TGCAGCGAGAGCTCGGACAGGGAGTCCTACGAGCAGTACTTC.

This clonotype was detected many times. The rearrangement uses TRBV6-5 and TRBJ2-3; no definite D call. CDR1 and CDR2 from the germline V gene are MNHEY and SVGAGI. The CDR3 sequence is 17 residues long. The V gene lost 2 bases and the J gene lost 1 base, with 16 bases spanning the gap. In nucleotides, the CDR3 is TGTGCCAGCAGTTACGGGTTCAGTCCCCGGGGCACAGATACGCAGTATTTT. Amino acid sequence: CASSYGFSPRGTDTQYF.